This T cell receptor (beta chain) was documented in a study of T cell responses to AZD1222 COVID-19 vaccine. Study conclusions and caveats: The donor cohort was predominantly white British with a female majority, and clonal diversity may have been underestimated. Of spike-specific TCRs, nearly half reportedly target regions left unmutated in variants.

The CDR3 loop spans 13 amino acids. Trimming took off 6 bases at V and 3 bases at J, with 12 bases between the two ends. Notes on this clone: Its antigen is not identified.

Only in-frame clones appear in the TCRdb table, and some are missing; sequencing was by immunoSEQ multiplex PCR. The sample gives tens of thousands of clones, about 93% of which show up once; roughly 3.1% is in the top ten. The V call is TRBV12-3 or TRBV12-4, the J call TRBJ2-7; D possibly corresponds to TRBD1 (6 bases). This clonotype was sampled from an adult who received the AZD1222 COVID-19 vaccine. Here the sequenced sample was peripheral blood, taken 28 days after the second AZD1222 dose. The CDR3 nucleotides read TGTGCCAGCAGCACAGGGAGTTTCTACGAGCAGTACTTC. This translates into CASSTGSFYEQYF.